This T cell receptor (beta chain) was identified in a study of blood T cell repertoires in COVID-19. Some clones are missing from TCRdb's copy, which holds only in-frame ones; the method was immunoSEQ multiplex PCR. The sample records about 320,000 clones, approximately 81% being singletons. Each participant's cohort was designated according to participant-reported clinical history. Participants classified as exposed had met a COVID-19 case within 2 weeks before study entry. The length of the CDR3 is 13 residues. Trimming stripped 0 bases from V and 6 bases from J, with 9 bases between. Germline V gene lookup returns CDR1 GTSNPN and CDR2 SVGIG (reference sequence).

The sample taken for sequencing was PBMCs or T cells enriched from blood (not recorded which). V is TRBV30 and J is TRBJ1-5; D may be TRBD1 (5 bases). The clonotype originates from a woman in her twenties or thirties who had been exposed to COVID-19. The CDR3 region is CAWSVGVTQPQHF. The CDR3 nucleotides are TGTGCCTGGAGTGTAGGGGTTACTCAGCCCCAGCATTTT.